These 4 T cell receptor beta chains came from one sample sequenced in a study of vaccination effects on CD4 cells after COVID-19. The assay was immunoSEQ multiplex PCR, and TCRdb's table has in-frame clones only and misses some. The repertoire consists of some 50,000 clones, with over 60% occurring once and the leading ten covering roughly 5.2%. Following culture for nine to ten days, CD4+ T cells were isolated. By PCR, the person was confirmed to have had SARS-CoV-2 infection between March and December 2020. Each participant was administered two doses of either the BNT162b2 or the mRNA-1273 vaccine. The antigens for these receptors are not known. The material sequenced was CD4+ T cells from PBMCs cultured without peptide, taken after COVID-19 vaccination. Receptors originate from a human donor who had a prior SARS-CoV-2 infection.

The chain uses TRBV19 and TRBJ1-4; D gene unclear. V lost 7 bases and J lost 4, with 16 bases in between. CDR1 is LNHDA and CDR2 is SQIVND in the germline V gene (reference sequence). The CDR3 runs 15 residues. The CDR3 region has the DNA TGTGCCAGTACCGACCGGACGGACTATAATGAAAAACTGTTTTTT. Its translation is CASTDRTDYNEKLFF.

This clone came up once. This chain links TRBV7-8 with TRBJ2-1; the D is unclear. Germline-derived CDR1 and CDR2 are SGHVS and FQNEAQ. CDR3 length: 15 residues. Trimming shortened V by 3 bases and J by 1 base, and 10 bases separated the two germline ends. In DNA, the CDR3 is TGTGCCAGCAGCTTCTTGCAGAGGTCCTACAATGAGCAGTTCTTC. Protein product: CASSFLQRSYNEQFF.

The chain is built from TRBV9 and TRBJ2-7; 9 bases match TRBD1. The CDR3 consists of 15 residues. V was clipped by 10 bases and J by 6 bases; unmatched bases: 17. CDR1 is SGDLS, CDR2 YYNGEE, per germline. The DNA of the CDR3 is TGTGCCGGAGCGGGGAGGGGACAGGGACGTAGCGAGCAGTACTTC. It encodes CAGAGRGQGRSEQYF.

This chain joins TRBV7-3 and TRBJ2-3, with 7 bases matching TRBD2. This CDR3 spans 15 amino acids. Germline V gives CDR1 SGHTA, CDR2 FQGTGA. V dropped 3 bases and J dropped 0; count of bases not matched to a gene: 3. As DNA, the CDR3 is TGTGCCAGCAGCTTTTTCGGGGGGAGCACAGATACGCAGTATTTT. Amino acids: CASSFFGGSTDTQYF.